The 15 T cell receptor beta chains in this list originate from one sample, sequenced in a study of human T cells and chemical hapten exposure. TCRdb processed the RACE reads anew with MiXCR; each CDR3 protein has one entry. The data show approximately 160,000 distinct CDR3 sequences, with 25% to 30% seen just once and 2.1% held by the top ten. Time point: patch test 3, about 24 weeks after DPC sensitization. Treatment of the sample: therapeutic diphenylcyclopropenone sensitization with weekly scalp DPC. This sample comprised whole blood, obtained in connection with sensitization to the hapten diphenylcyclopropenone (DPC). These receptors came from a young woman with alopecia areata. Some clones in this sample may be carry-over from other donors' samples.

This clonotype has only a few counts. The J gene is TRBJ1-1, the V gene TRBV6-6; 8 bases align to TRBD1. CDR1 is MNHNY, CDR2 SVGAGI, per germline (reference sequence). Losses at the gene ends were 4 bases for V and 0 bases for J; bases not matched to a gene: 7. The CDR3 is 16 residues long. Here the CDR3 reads CASSSRQGPLNTEAFF. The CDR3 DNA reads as TGTGCCAGCAGTTCCAGACAGGGGCCATTGAACACTGAAGCTTTCTTT.

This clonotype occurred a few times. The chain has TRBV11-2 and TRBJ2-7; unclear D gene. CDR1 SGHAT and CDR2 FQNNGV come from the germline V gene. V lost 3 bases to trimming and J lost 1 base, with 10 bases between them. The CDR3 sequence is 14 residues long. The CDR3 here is CASSLTRQSYEQYF. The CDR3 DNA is TGTGCCAGCAGCTTGACGCGCCAATCCTACGAGCAGTACTTC.

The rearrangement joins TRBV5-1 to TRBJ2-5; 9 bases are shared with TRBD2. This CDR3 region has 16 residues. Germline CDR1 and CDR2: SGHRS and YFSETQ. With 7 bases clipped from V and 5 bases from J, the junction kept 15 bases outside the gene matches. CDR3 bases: TGCGCCAGCCAAGTGGCTGGCGGGGGGGCCTGGGAGACCCAGTACTTC. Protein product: CASQVAGGGAWETQYF.

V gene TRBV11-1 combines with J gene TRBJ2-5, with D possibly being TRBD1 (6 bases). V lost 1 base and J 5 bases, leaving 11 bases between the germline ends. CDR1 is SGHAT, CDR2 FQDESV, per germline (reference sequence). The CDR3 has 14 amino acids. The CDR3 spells CASSLEQGRETQYF. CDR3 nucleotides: TGTGCCAGCAGCTTAGAACAGGGACGTGAGACCCAGTACTTC.

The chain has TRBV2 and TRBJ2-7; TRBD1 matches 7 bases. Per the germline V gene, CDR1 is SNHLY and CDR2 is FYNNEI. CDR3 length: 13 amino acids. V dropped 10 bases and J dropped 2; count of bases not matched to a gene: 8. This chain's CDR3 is CATKATGTYEQYF. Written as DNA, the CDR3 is TGTGCCACCAAGGCGACAGGGACCTACGAGCAGTACTTC. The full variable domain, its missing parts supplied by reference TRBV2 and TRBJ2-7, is EPEVTQTPSHQVTQMGQEVILRCVPISNHLYFYWYRQILGQKVEFLVSFYNNEISEKSEIFDDQFSVERPDGSNFTLKIRSTKLEDSAMYFCATKATGTYEQYFGPGTRLTVT.

CDR3 in DNA: TGTGCCATCAGTGAGTCCCGGACTAGCGGGGGGGCAGATACGCAGTATTTT. Protein product: CAISESRTSGGADTQYF. The V call is TRBV10-3, the J call TRBJ2-3; 15 nucleotides align to TRBD2. Germline assignment: CDR1 ENHRY and CDR2 SYGVKD. Trimming removed 0 bases from V and 4 bases from J; junction bases left unmatched: 2. This CDR3 spans 17 amino acids.

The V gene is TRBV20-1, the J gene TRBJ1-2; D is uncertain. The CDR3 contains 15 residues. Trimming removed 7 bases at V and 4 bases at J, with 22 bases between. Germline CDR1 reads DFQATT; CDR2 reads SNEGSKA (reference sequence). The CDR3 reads CSVFQPSSTGYGYTF. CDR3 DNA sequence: TGCAGTGTATTCCAGCCATCGTCGACTGGCTATGGCTACACCTTC.

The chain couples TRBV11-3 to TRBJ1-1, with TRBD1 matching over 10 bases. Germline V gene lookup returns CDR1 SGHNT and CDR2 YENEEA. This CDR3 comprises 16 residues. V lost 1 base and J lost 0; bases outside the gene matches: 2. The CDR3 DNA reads TGTGCCAGCAGCTTAGGGGGACAGGGGCTGAACACTGAAGCTTTCTTT. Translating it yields CASSLGGQGLNTEAFF.

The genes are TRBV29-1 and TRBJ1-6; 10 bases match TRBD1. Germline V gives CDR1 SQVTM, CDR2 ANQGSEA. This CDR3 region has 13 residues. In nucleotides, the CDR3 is TGCACCGTACCTGACAGGGGGCGGTCACCCCTCCACTTT. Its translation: CTVPDRGRSPLHF.

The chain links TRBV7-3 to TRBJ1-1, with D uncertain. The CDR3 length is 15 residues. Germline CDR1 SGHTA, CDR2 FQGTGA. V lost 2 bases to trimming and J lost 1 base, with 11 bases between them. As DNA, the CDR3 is TGTGCCAGCAGCTTATATTGGACTTCGAACACTGAAGCTTTCTTT. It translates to CASSLYWTSNTEAFF.

The CDR3, as DNA: TGTGCCACCTCACCGAGCCGGGGAAGGGGGTCCACTGAAGCTTTCTTT. This sequence encodes CATSPSRGRGSTEAFF. The chain joins TRBV15 to TRBJ1-1, with D possibly TRBD1 on 6 matching bases. This CDR3 has 16 amino acids. The ends were cut back, 8 bases at V and 4 bases at J, with 23 bases in the middle. The V gene's germline CDR1 is LNHNV and CDR2 YYDKDF (reference sequence).

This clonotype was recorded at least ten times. CDR3 DNA sequence: TGCAGCGTTGGCGGGGTCTACGAGCAGTACTTC. It translates to CSVGGVYEQYF. The chain recombines TRBV29-1 with TRBJ2-7; tentative D call: TRBD2 (6 bases). This CDR3 region has 11 residues. V gave up 4 bases and J gave up 3 bases, with 7 bases separating them. Per germline, CDR1 SQVTM and CDR2 ANQGSEA.

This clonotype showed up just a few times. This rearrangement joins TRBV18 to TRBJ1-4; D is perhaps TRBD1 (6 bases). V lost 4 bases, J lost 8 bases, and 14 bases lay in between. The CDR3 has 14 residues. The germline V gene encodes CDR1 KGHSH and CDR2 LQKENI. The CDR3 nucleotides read TGTGCCAGCTCACACGGGACAACCAACGAAAAACTGTTTTTT. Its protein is CASSHGTTNEKLFF. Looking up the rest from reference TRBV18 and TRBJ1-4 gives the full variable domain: NAGVMQNPRHLVRRRGQEARLRCSPMKGHSHVYWYRQLPEEGLKFMVYLQKENIIDESGMPKERFSAEFPKEGPSILRIQQVVRGDSAAYFCASSHGTTNEKLFFGSGTQLSVL.

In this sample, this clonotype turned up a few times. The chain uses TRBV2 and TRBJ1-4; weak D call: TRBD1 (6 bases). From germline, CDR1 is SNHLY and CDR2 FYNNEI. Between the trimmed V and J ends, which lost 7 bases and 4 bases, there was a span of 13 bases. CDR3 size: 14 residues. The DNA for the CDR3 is TGTGCCAGCAACGGGCAGGGGATTAATGAAAAACTGTTTTTT. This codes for CASNGQGINEKLFF.

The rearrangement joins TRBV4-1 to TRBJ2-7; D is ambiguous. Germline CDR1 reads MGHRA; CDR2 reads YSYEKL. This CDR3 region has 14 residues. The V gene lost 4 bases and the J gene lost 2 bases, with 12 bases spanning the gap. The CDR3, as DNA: TGCGCCAGCAGCCCACCGATCTCTCCCTACGAGCAGTACTTC. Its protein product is CASSPPISPYEQYF.